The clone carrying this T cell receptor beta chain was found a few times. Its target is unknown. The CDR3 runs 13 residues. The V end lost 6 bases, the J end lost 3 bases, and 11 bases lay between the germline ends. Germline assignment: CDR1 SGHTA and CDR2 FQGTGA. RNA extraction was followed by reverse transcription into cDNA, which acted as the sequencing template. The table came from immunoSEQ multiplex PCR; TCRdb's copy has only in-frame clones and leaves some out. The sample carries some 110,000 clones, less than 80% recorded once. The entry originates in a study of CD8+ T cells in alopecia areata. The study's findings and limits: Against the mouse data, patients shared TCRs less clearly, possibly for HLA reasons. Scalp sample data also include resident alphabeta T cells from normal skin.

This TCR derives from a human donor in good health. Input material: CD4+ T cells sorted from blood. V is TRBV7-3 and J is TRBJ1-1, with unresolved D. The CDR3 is CASSRPAYTEAFF. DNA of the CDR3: TGTGCCAGCAGTCGACCGGCGTACACTGAAGCTTTCTTT.